This TCR beta chain was captured in a study of blood T cell repertoires in COVID-19. On the study more broadly: Both acute and convalescent COVID-19 samples were obtained from the United States, Italy and Spain. T cells, B-cell-depleted T cells, or PBMCs provided the cDNA or gDNA that served as material.

Source study methods: Amplification with reference gene primers provided the estimates of nucleated cell counts. The data were produced by immunoSEQ multiplex PCR, yet TCRdb's version contains in-frame clones alone and is incomplete. V and J calls plus clone size are reproduced from that table; the DNA served to infer D and trimming. The repertoire consists of 80,000 to 100,000 clones, with approximately 84% occurring once and the leading ten covering about 4.5%. The CDR3 has 15 residues. Germline V gene data show CDR1 as SGHKS and CDR2 as YYEKEE (reference sequence). The trim removed 2 bases at V and 5 bases at J, leaving 6 bases unmatched.

The clonotype comes from a man in his sixties with acute or convalescent COVID-19. J is TRBJ1-4 and V is TRBV5-5; 7 nucleotides agree with TRBD1. What was sequenced was peripheral blood. CDR3 protein: CASSLFVTGNEKLFF. The CDR3 coding sequence is TGTGCCAGCAGCTTATTCGTGACAGGGAATGAAAAACTGTTTTTT. The whole variable domain, remainder taken from reference TRBV5-5 and TRBJ1-4, is DAGVTQSPTHLIKTRGQQVTLRCSPISGHKSVSWYQQVLGQGPQFIFQYYEKEERGRGNFPDRFSARQFPNYSSELNVNALLLGDSALYLCASSLFVTGNEKLFFGSGTQLSVL.